The present entry profiles one TCR beta chain with its context. Its target antigen remains unknown. Per-base quality was not reported, and no clone a single base away is much larger than it. Here V drops 5 bases and J drops 1 base, and the junction holds 7 bases not matched to any gene. CDR3 length: 16 amino acids, cysteine to phenylalanine. Just the 48-base CDR3 DNA is kept, in frame starting at base 1. Via the germline V gene (reference sequence), CDR1 is LGHDT and CDR2 YNNKEL. The library was made by RT-PCR. Sequencing used a NextSeq 550. TCRdb reprocessed the public reads (quality trimming at Q25 with fastp, clone calling with MiXCR) and kept in-frame beta chains. Entries that share a CDR3 protein sequence are merged under the most common genes and DNA. Recorded for this sample are 920,000 or so distinct CDR3 sequences; 18% of them occurred a single time. The biggest ten clones account for around 6% of the sample.

The sample belongs to a study of patients and donors after allogeneic stem cell transplantation (dated by TCRdb to 2018 to 2021). Recombination linked TRBV3-1 to TRBJ2-3; a stretch of 9 junction bases matches TRBD2. This clonotype originated in a human donor who was either an allogeneic HSCT recipient or a stem cell or donor lymphocyte infusion donor (not recorded which). It is not recorded whose cells these are; they may come from a transplant donor. Input material: blood, either unsorted or a sorted T cell fraction (not recorded which). The nucleotide sequence reads as follows: TGTGCCAGCAGCATTCGTAGCGGGAGTGGCACAGATACGCAGTATTTT. The resulting protein is CASSIRSGSGTDTQYF.